This TCR beta chain was found in a study of T cell changes during pregnancy in multiple sclerosis. The protocol was immunoSEQ multiplex PCR, while the TCRdb copy is restricted to in-frame clones and leaves out a portion. Among around 70,000 clones, almost 95% were seen once, and the ten largest hold 2% to 2.5%. This clone was observed once. This receptor was identified in a female donor with multiple sclerosis, enrolled in a pregnancy study. Specimen: peripheral blood, collected before pregnancy.

The CDR3 sequence is CASSRQGATETQYF. CDR3 in DNA: TGTGCCAGCAGTCGACAGGGGGCGACGGAGACCCAGTACTTC. This chain joins TRBV9 and TRBJ2-5; 10 bases map to TRBD1. Germline V gene sequence: CDR1 SGDLS, CDR2 YYNGEE. The CDR3 length is 14 residues. J was trimmed by 5 bases and V by 5 bases; bases with no gene match: 6.